There are a few counts of the clone carrying this T cell receptor (beta chain). Its antigen is not known. These data come from a study of cytomegalovirus exposure and HLA in healthy donors. Overall study findings and caveats: A few chains tied to CMV proved CMV antigen-specific in vitro.

PCR involved 60 Vbeta and 13 Jbeta primers. This table comes from immunoSEQ multiplex PCR, and its TCRdb copy is limited to in-frame clones, with some not included. The data hold 85,000 to 130,000 clones, with 75% observed a single time. This CDR3 contains 13 residues. The germline V gene has CDR1 LNHDA and CDR2 SQIVND (reference sequence). Between the trimmed V and J ends, which lost 3 bases and 0 bases, there was a span of 5 bases. The sequence was collected from a middle-aged man in good health and CMV-seronegative. The source material was PBMCs. The chain combines TRBV19 with TRBJ1-1, with D uncertain. The CDR3: CASSIQMNTEAFF. CDR3 DNA: TGTGCCAGTAGTATTCAGATGAACACTGAAGCTTTCTTT. The entire variable domain, with the rest obtained from reference TRBV19 and TRBJ1-1, is as follows: DGGITQSPKYLFRKEGQNVTLSCEQNLNHDAMYWYRQDPGQGLRLIYYSQIVNDFQKGDIAEGYSVSREKKESFPLTVTSAQKNPTAFYLCASSIQMNTEAFFGQGTRLTVV.